Listed here are 7 T cell receptor beta chains from one sample, sequenced in a study of identifying expanded T cells in peripheral blood. Only in-frame clones appear in the TCRdb table, and some are missing; sequencing was by immunoSEQ multiplex PCR. The sample holds 45,000 to 60,000 clones; around 86% are singletons and the top ten take approximately 15%. The sample comprised blood. The receptors were gathered from a person aged 18 to 70 in good health.

This chain uses TRBV5-4 with TRBJ1-1; tentatively, D is TRBD1 (5 bases). Per germline, CDR1 SGHNT and CDR2 YYREEE (reference sequence). The CDR3 contains 17 residues. The V end was cut by 0 bases, the J end by 5 bases, with 20 bases between. DNA for the CDR3: TGTGCCAGCAGCTTGGGAGGGGTGGGGGTTGAGGGGACTGAAGCTTTCTTT. Protein: CASSLGGVGVEGTEAFF.

The gene calls are TRBV7-3 and TRBJ2-3; no definite D call. V was cut by 5 bases and J by 2 bases, with 11 bases left in between. The CDR3 runs to 14 residues. Per the germline V gene, CDR1 is SGHTA and CDR2 is FQGTGA. The CDR3 loop reads CASSRGQDTDTQYF. The CDR3 bases are TGTGCCAGCAGCCGAGGCCAGGACACAGATACGCAGTATTTT. The whole variable domain, remainder taken from reference TRBV7-3 and TRBJ2-3, is GAGVSQTPSNKVTEKGKYVELRCDPISGHTALYWYRQSLGQGPEFLIYFQGTGAADDSGLPNDRFFAVRPEGSVSTLKIQRTERGDSAVYLCASSRGQDTDTQYFGPGTRLTVL.

This chain links TRBV2 with TRBJ1-2; no definite D call. Germline CDR1 and CDR2: SNHLY and FYNNEI. V was shortened by 6 bases and J by 2 bases, with 13 bases between the two germline ends. The CDR3 has 14 residues. The chain's CDR3 is CASSPRTANYGYTF. CDR3 DNA sequence: TGTGCCAGCAGCCCCCGGACGGCCAACTATGGCTACACCTTC.

The chain couples TRBV7-6 to TRBJ1-1; D remains ambiguous. V lost 1 base and J lost 0, with 9 bases in between. There are 15 residues in the CDR3. Germline assignment: CDR1 SGHVS and CDR2 FNYEAQ. CDR3 region: CASSLVPSMNTEAFF. The CDR3 coding sequence is TGTGCCAGCAGCTTAGTACCCAGTATGAACACTGAAGCTTTCTTT.

The chain is built from TRBV5-1 and TRBJ1-4, with TRBD1 matching over 7 bases. CDR1 and CDR2 (germline): SGHRS, YFSETQ. This CDR3 is 15 amino acids long. The V and J ends lost 0 bases and 7 bases, in that order; junction bases with no gene match: 6. The CDR3 DNA reads TGCGCCAGCAGCTTGGGGACAGGTCGGGGTGAAAAACTGTTTTTT. It encodes CASSLGTGRGEKLFF. The entire variable domain, with the rest obtained from reference TRBV5-1 and TRBJ1-4, is as follows: KAGVTQTPRYLIKTRGQQVTLSCSPISGHRSVSWYQQTPGQGLQFLFEYFSETQRNKGNFPGRFSGRQFSNSRSEMNVSTLELGDSALYLCASSLGTGRGEKLFFGSGTQLSVL.

J is TRBJ2-5 and V is TRBV6-1; D unresolved. V was shortened by 6 bases and J by 4 bases, with 12 bases between the two germline ends. The CDR3 extends over 13 amino acids. Germline assignment: CDR1 MNHNS and CDR2 SASEGT. The CDR3 sequence: CASRQDVGETQYF. CDR3 DNA sequence: TGTGCCAGCAGGCAGGACGTGGGAGAGACCCAGTACTTC.

The V and J genes are TRBV5-8 and TRBJ2-6; either TRBD1 or TRBD2 may supply D (6 bases each). CDR1 and CDR2 from the germline V gene are SGHTS and YDEGEE. The CDR3 has 19 residues. The germline V and J ends were trimmed by 4 bases and 0 bases, with 20 bases remaining between them. This CDR3 is CASSQDWAGGRSGANVLTF. Written as DNA, the CDR3 is TGTGCCAGCAGCCAAGATTGGGCCGGGGGCCGCTCTGGGGCCAACGTCCTGACTTTC. The complete variable domain, with remaining parts taken from reference TRBV5-8 and TRBJ2-6, reads EAGVTQSPTHLIKTRGQQATLRCSPISGHTSVYWYQQALGLGLQFLLWYDEGEERNRGNFPPRFSGRQFPNYSSELNVNALELEDSALYLCASSQDWAGGRSGANVLTFGAGSRLTVL.